This T cell receptor beta chain was recorded in a study of blood T cell repertoires in COVID-19. This clone showed up just a few times. The J segment lost 5 bases and the V segment lost 4 bases, leaving 14 bases of the junction unmatched. CDR1 and CDR2 from the germline V gene are SGHNT and YYREEE (reference sequence). The CDR3 extends over 16 amino acids. The assay was immunoSEQ multiplex PCR, and TCRdb's table has in-frame clones only and misses some. Among roughly 60,000 clones listed, over 75% were seen once. Sequenced sample: peripheral blood. The receptor comes from a man older than 75 with acute or convalescent COVID-19. The chain employs TRBV5-4 and TRBJ2-5; 7 bases fit TRBD2. This chain's CDR3 is CASSVGSGAMLETQYF. CDR3 coding DNA: TGTGCCAGCAGCGTTGGGAGCGGGGCCATGTTGGAGACCCAGTACTTC.